This is a list of T cell receptor beta chains from one sample in a study of control samples from healthy donors and cancer patients. The method was immunoSEQ multiplex PCR; TCRdb's version includes in-frame clones alone and lacks a portion of them. The profile covers more than 75,000 clones, with approximately 80% appearing a single time and under 12% taken by the ten largest. Sequenced input: blood. The receptors here all came from a woman younger than 45 in good health. The CDR3 runs from the conserved cysteine through the conserved F or W. Each record gives: V gene, J gene, D gene, clone size, CDR3 length, CDR3 protein, CDR3 DNA. A D gene is named only where the DNA matches it firmly. Clone size, where shown, is once, few, many, or a class for clones that have expanded.

V: TRBV6-5; J: TRBJ2-3; D: TRBD2; size: once; length: 14; CDR3: CASSLGLGTDTQYF; DNA: TGTGCCAGCAGTTTGGGACTAGGGACAGATACGCAGTATTTT
V: TRBV7-9; J: TRBJ1-6; D: NA; size: NA; length: 13; CDR3: CASSGSYNSPLHF; DNA: TGTGCCAGTTCAGGCTCCTATAATTCACCCCTCCACTTT
V: TRBV19; J: TRBJ2-7; D: TRBD1; size: NA; length: 13; CDR3: CASSDRASYEQYF; DNA: TGTGCCAGTAGTGACAGGGCCTCCTACGAGCAGTACTTC
V: TRBV3-1/TRBV3-2; J: TRBJ2-6; D: NA; size: NA; length: 16; CDR3: CASSQVHFSGANVLTF; DNA: TGTGCCAGCAGCCAAGTGCATTTCTCTGGGGCCAACGTCCTGACTTTC
V: TRBV30; J: TRBJ1-1; D: TRBD1; size: once; length: 13; CDR3: CAWSGTGGTEAFF; DNA: TGTGCCTGGAGTGGGACAGGGGGGACTGAAGCTTTCTTT
V: TRBV6-4; J: TRBJ2-5; D: TRBD2; size: NA; length: 15; CDR3: CASSDVAGDQETQYF; DNA: TGTGCCAGCAGTGATGTAGCGGGGGATCAAGAGACCCAGTACTTC
V: TRBV19; J: TRBJ2-2; D: TRBD1; size: NA; length: 14; CDR3: CASEGQGPAGELFF; DNA: TGTGCCAGCGAAGGACAGGGTCCAGCCGGGGAGCTGTTTTTT
V: TRBV2; J: TRBJ2-3; D: NA; size: NA; length: 20; CDR3: CASSEGDWPLQGTTTDTQYF; DNA: TGTGCCAGCAGTGAAGGGGACTGGCCCCTCCAGGGAACGACCACAGATACGCAGTATTTT
V: TRBV4-2; J: TRBJ1-1; D: NA; size: NA; length: 13; CDR3: CASSQTGPAEAFF; DNA: TGTGCCAGCAGCCAAACAGGGCCCGCTGAAGCTTTCTTT
V: TRBV3-1/TRBV3-2; J: TRBJ1-2; D: TRBD1; size: NA; length: 15; CDR3: CASSQTGGHDYGYTF; DNA: TGTGCCAGCAGCCAAACAGGGGGTCACGACTATGGCTACACCTTC
V: TRBV2; J: TRBJ2-1; D: NA; size: few; length: 15; CDR3: CASNQDSGGAFGQFF; DNA: TGTGCCAGCAACCAAGACTCAGGGGGGGCCTTCGGCCAGTTCTTC
V: TRBV14; J: TRBJ2-2; D: NA; size: NA; length: 14; CDR3: CASSQEWRPGELFF; DNA: TGTGCCAGCAGCCAAGAGTGGCGCCCGGGGGAGCTGTTTTTT
V: TRBV6-6; J: TRBJ1-5; D: NA; size: NA; length: 14; CDR3: CASRTSGTNQPQHF; DNA: TGTGCCAGCAGAACCAGTGGAACCAATCAGCCCCAGCATTTT
V: TRBV15; J: TRBJ2-5; D: NA; size: NA; length: 15; CDR3: CATSRDRENQETQYF; DNA: TGTGCCACCAGCAGAGATCGGGAGAATCAAGAGACCCAGTACTTC
V: TRBV19; J: TRBJ1-2; D: TRBD1; size: NA; length: 15; CDR3: CASSSLTGVKYGYTF; DNA: TGTGCCAGTAGTTCGCTGACAGGGGTGAAATATGGCTACACCTTC
V: TRBV30; J: TRBJ2-2; D: TRBD2; size: NA; length: 14; CDR3: CAWKSREGTGELFF; DNA: TGTGCCTGGAAATCCAGGGAGGGCACCGGGGAGCTGTTTTTT
V: TRBV19; J: TRBJ1-1; D: NA; size: NA; length: 13; CDR3: CASSTALGTEAFF; DNA: TGTGCCAGTAGTACCGCCCTGGGGACTGAAGCTTTCTTT
V: TRBV5-6; J: TRBJ1-2; D: TRBD1; size: NA; length: 15; CDR3: CASSYTSRTGEGYTF; DNA: TGTGCCAGCAGCTATACCTCCCGGACAGGGGAAGGCTACACCTTC
V: TRBV5-4; J: TRBJ1-2; D: TRBD1; size: once; length: 14; CDR3: CASSTRQGAYGYTF; DNA: TGTGCCAGCAGCACCCGACAGGGGGCCTATGGCTACACCTTC